This entry features one T cell receptor (beta chain) sequence. The sample is drawn from a study of cytomegalovirus exposure and HLA in healthy donors. PCR amplification relied on 60 Vbeta primers (plus 13 Jbeta primers). The assay was immunoSEQ multiplex PCR, and TCRdb's table has in-frame clones only and misses some. The sample carries about 120,000 clones, roughly 70% recorded once. Germline-derived CDR1 and CDR2 are SGHRS and YFSETQ. The CDR3 totals 16 residues. Unmatched junction bases numbered 2, after V lost 0 bases and J lost 2 bases. The chain combines TRBV5-1 with TRBJ2-3, with 11 bases fitting TRBD1. This receptor was obtained from a middle-aged woman in good health and CMV-seropositive. Sequenced input: PBMCs. The CDR3 DNA follows: TGCGCCAGCAGCTTGGGGACAGGGGGCTTCACAGATACGCAGTATTTT. Translation gives CASSLGTGGFTDTQYF.